This entry lists 24 T cell receptor beta chains sequenced from one sample in a study of T cell changes during pregnancy in multiple sclerosis. Clones were read by immunoSEQ multiplex PCR, and TCRdb kept only the in-frame ones, dropping some. Among about 70,000 clones listed, around 92% were seen once. This specimen was peripheral blood, taken before pregnancy. The receptors were sampled from a female donor with multiple sclerosis, enrolled in a pregnancy study.

The chain links TRBV28 to TRBJ2-7, with 14 bases matching TRBD2. The germline gives CDR1 MDHEN, CDR2 SYDVKM. The CDR3 consists of 16 residues. The V and J ends lost 3 bases and 4 bases, in that order; junction bases with no gene match: 5. This CDR3 is CASSLPTSGRGYEQYF. The CDR3 DNA is TGTGCCAGCAGTTTGCCGACTAGCGGGAGGGGTTACGAGCAGTACTTC.

The chain is built from TRBV9 and TRBJ2-3, with 9 positions matching TRBD2. Unmatched junction bases numbered 9, after V lost 3 bases and J lost 4 bases. CDR3 length: 16 residues. Germline CDR1 SGDLS, CDR2 YYNGEE. The CDR3 DNA is TGTGCCAGCAGCGAATCCGGGACTAGCAGCGCAGATACGCAGTATTTT. The encoded protein is CASSESGTSSADTQYF. Drawing the rest from reference TRBV9 and TRBJ2-3, the complete variable domain is DSGVTQTPKHLITATGQRVTLRCSPRSGDLSVYWYQQSLDQGLQFLIQYYNGEERAKGNILERFSAQQFPDLHSELNLSSLELGDSALYFCASSESGTSSADTQYFGPGTRLTVL.

Written as DNA, the CDR3 is TGTGCCAGTAGTATTGGTTTAGCGGGAGTTGGGGAGACCCAGTACTTC. Translated: CASSIGLAGVGETQYF. V gene TRBV19 combines with J gene TRBJ2-5; 9 nucleotides align to TRBD2. Germline values: CDR1 LNHDA, CDR2 SQIVND (reference sequence). This CDR3 has 16 amino acids. V lost 3 bases to trimming and J lost 5 bases; unmatched junction nucleotides: 10.

J is TRBJ2-2 and V is TRBV15; weak D call: TRBD1 (6 bases). Germline-derived CDR1 and CDR2 are LNHNV and YYDKDF (reference sequence). The CDR3 totals 17 residues. Trimming left V 0 bases short and J 0 bases short, with 11 bases between. DNA for the CDR3: TGTGCCACCAGCAGAGATATCCCAGGGGCGAACACCGGGGAGCTGTTTTTT. Translated: CATSRDIPGANTGELFF.

This clone has more than one count but fewer than ten. This chain uses TRBV7-9 with TRBJ1-5; D gene unclear. The germline CDR1 and CDR2 sequences are SEHNR and FQNEAQ (reference sequence). Trimming removed 4 bases at V and 4 bases at J, with 17 bases between. This CDR3 is 16 amino acids long. The CDR3 spells CASSYTRGPGNQPQHF. The CDR3 DNA reads TGTGCCAGCAGCTATACAAGAGGGCCGGGGAATCAGCCCCAGCATTTT.

This clone was seen only a few times. The chain carries TRBV29-1 and TRBJ1-2; 8 nucleotides match TRBD1. This CDR3 has 12 amino acids. CDR1 SQVTM and CDR2 ANQGSEA come from the germline V gene. Trimming at V came to 3 bases and at J to 4 bases, leaving 1 base not matched to a gene. CDR3 nucleotide sequence: TGCAGCGTTGAGCAGGGGGCCTATGGCTACACCTTC. It is translated as CSVEQGAYGYTF.

The V call is TRBV27, the J call TRBJ2-7; TRBD2 aligns across 7 bases. The CDR3 spans 12 residues. Trimming at V came to 7 bases and at J to 5 bases, leaving 5 bases not matched to a gene. Per the germline V gene, CDR1 is MNHEY and CDR2 is SMNVEV (reference sequence). This CDR3 is CASTSGRNEQYF. The CDR3 DNA sequence: TGTGCCAGCACTAGCGGAAGAAACGAGCAGTACTTC.

The CDR3 loop is CASSLGSAGYANQPQHF. CDR3 sequence (DNA): TGTGCCAGCAGCTTAGGTTCGGCAGGGTATGCCAATCAGCCCCAGCATTTT. J is TRBJ1-5 and V is TRBV7-9; TRBD1 might be the D (5 bases). The V gene's germline CDR1 is SEHNR and CDR2 FQNEAQ (reference sequence). Trimming removed 1 base from V and 3 bases from J, with 16 bases in between. The CDR3 consists of 17 residues.

This rearrangement joins TRBV28 to TRBJ2-1, with TRBD1 matching over 12 bases. Looked up from germline, CDR1 is MDHEN and CDR2 is SYDVKM. Trimming at V came to 10 bases and at J to 2 bases, leaving 3 bases not matched to a gene. This CDR3 contains 14 residues. CDR3 nucleotide sequence: TGTGCCACCGGGACAGGGGGCCCCTACAATGAGCAGTTCTTC. The encoded protein is CATGTGGPYNEQFF.

The chain combines TRBV5-6 with TRBJ2-1; D not resolved. V was cut by 0 bases and J by 3 bases, with 7 bases left in between. CDR1 SGHDT and CDR2 YYEEEE come from the germline V gene. This CDR3 comprises 14 residues. CDR3 sequence (DNA): TGTGCCAGCAGCTTGGTTAACGGCTACAATGAGCAGTTCTTC. Protein product: CASSLVNGYNEQFF.

V is TRBV7-3 and J is TRBJ2-5; 7 bases are shared with TRBD2. CDR1 SGHTA and CDR2 FQGTGA come from the germline V gene. The V gene end was trimmed by 0 bases and the J gene end by 5 bases; junction bases not matched to a gene: 6. The CDR3 has 15 residues. This CDR3 reads CASSLTGRREETQYF. In nucleotides, the CDR3 is TGTGCCAGCAGCTTAACAGGACGGCGGGAGGAGACCCAGTACTTC.

The chain links TRBV4-2 to TRBJ2-7; D may be TRBD1 (6 bases). V lost 4 bases and J lost 3, with 19 bases in between. CDR1 and CDR2 (germline): LGHNA, YNFKEQ. The CDR3 is 16 amino acids. The CDR3 nucleotides read TGTGCCAGCAGCCCGTTTTACCCGGGACAAGGCTACGAGCAGTACTTC. This translates into CASSPFYPGQGYEQYF.

This chain links TRBV15 with TRBJ1-1; tentatively, D is TRBD1 (6 bases). V lost 0 bases and J lost 7, with 12 bases in between. There are 14 residues in the CDR3. Germline CDR1 is LNHNV and CDR2 is YYDKDF (reference sequence). The CDR3 DNA sequence: TGTGCCACCAGCAGAGAACAGGGCAGGGTTGAAGCTTTCTTT. It yields the protein CATSREQGRVEAFF.

J is TRBJ2-1 and V is TRBV10-3; 9 bases match TRBD2. This CDR3 comprises 14 residues. Germline values: CDR1 ENHRY, CDR2 SYGVKD. After removal of 10 bases from V and 5 bases from J, the junction contained 9 bases not matched to a gene. CDR3 protein: CANRAGGTNNEQFF. The CDR3 region has the DNA TGTGCCAACCGAGCGGGAGGAACCAACAATGAGCAGTTCTTC.

The CDR3 loop is CASSRDRGAYNEQFF. In nucleotides, the CDR3 is TGTGCCAGCAGCAGGGACAGGGGAGCATACAATGAGCAGTTCTTC. The J gene is TRBJ2-1, the V gene TRBV5-4; 10 bases are a match to TRBD1. Germline V gene data show CDR1 as SGHNT and CDR2 as YYREEE (reference sequence). The CDR3 runs 15 residues. J was trimmed by 4 bases and V by 4 bases; bases with no gene match: 5.

In this sample, this clone turned up a few times. The rearrangement links TRBV6-1 to TRBJ1-2; D is uncertain. Between the trimmed V and J ends, which lost 0 bases and 0 bases, there was a span of 8 bases. The germline gives CDR1 MNHNS, CDR2 SASEGT. CDR3 size: 15 residues. CDR3 loop: CASSEAPGANYGYTF. Written as DNA, the CDR3 is TGTGCCAGCAGTGAAGCGCCCGGAGCTAACTATGGCTACACCTTC.

V usage is TRBV7-9 and J usage is TRBJ2-3; 7 nucleotides match TRBD2. The junction had 9 bases not matched to a gene; V was cut back by 5 bases and J by 4 bases. The CDR3 totals 15 residues. Germline CDR1 is SEHNR and CDR2 is FQNEAQ (reference sequence). The CDR3 spells CASSESGIPPDTQYF. In DNA form, the CDR3 reads TGTGCCAGCAGCGAAAGCGGGATACCCCCAGATACGCAGTATTTT.

The gene calls are TRBV5-1 and TRBJ2-7; 9 nucleotides match TRBD2. The CDR3 sequence is 14 residues long. J gave up 0 bases and V 4 bases, and 2 bases lay outside the gene matches. CDR1 SGHRS and CDR2 YFSETQ come from the germline V gene. The CDR3 here is CASSMTSGSYEQYF. In DNA, the CDR3 is TGCGCCAGCAGCATGACTAGCGGCTCCTACGAGCAGTACTTC.

The rearrangement links TRBV7-9 to TRBJ2-7; possible D gene TRBD2, 6 bases. V was trimmed by 2 bases and J by 6 bases, leaving 14 bases between them. Germline lookup yields CDR1 SEHNR and CDR2 FQNEAQ (reference sequence). The CDR3 extends over 14 amino acids. The CDR3 reads CASSLYGEEAEQYF. The CDR3 nucleotides read TGTGCCAGCAGCTTATACGGGGAGGAGGCCGAGCAGTACTTC. The variable domain in full, with the rest retrieved from reference TRBV7-9 and TRBJ2-7, is DTGVSQNPRHKITKRGQNVTFRCDPISEHNRLYWYRQTLGQGPEFLTYFQNEAQLEKSRLLSDRFSAERPKGSFSTLEIQRTEQGDSAMYLCASSLYGEEAEQYFGPGTRLTVT.

The V call is TRBV7-6, the J call TRBJ2-2; no firm D call. Germline V gene sequence: CDR1 SGHVS, CDR2 FNYEAQ. The CDR3 runs to 11 residues. The germline V and J ends were trimmed by 2 bases and 7 bases, with 2 bases remaining between them. The CDR3 DNA reads TGTGCCAGCAGCTTACACGGGGAGCTGTTTTTT. Translation gives CASSLHGELFF. Complete variable domain (other parts from reference TRBV7-6 and TRBJ2-2): GAGVSQSPRYKVTKRGQDVALRCDPISGHVSLYWYRQALGQGPEFLTYFNYEAQQDKSGLPNDRFSAERPEGSISTLTIQRTEQRDSAMYRCASSLHGELFFGEGSRLTVL.

J is TRBJ2-3 and V is TRBV28; possible D gene TRBD2, 6 bases. CDR1 and CDR2 from the germline V gene are MDHEN and SYDVKM. The V and J ends lost 3 bases and 3 bases respectively, with 19 bases between them. The CDR3 spans 17 residues. The CDR3 region has the DNA TGTGCCAGCAGTTTTCATTCCCGGGAGAGATGGACAGATACGCAGTATTTT. Translated: CASSFHSRERWTDTQYF. Together with reference TRBV28 and TRBJ2-3, the CDR3 gives the full variable domain: DVKVTQSSRYLVKRTGEKVFLECVQDMDHENMFWYRQDPGLGLRLIYFSYDVKMKEKGDIPEGYSVSREKKERFSLILESASTNQTSMYLCASSFHSRERWTDTQYFGPGTRLTVL.

The rearrangement joins TRBV6-5 to TRBJ2-1; 7 nucleotides align to TRBD2. CDR3 length: 16 amino acids. Germline V gene data show CDR1 as MNHEY and CDR2 as SVGAGI. Trimming at V came to 0 bases and at J to 5 bases, leaving 7 bases not matched to a gene. The CDR3 loop is CASSYSGRVGNNEQFF. The CDR3 DNA follows: TGTGCCAGCAGTTACTCAGGGAGGGTGGGCAACAATGAGCAGTTCTTC.

This rearrangement joins TRBV21-1 to TRBJ2-7; TRBD2 was called by the table and not checked on the DNA. TRBV21-1 is shown as a pseudogene. The CDR3 is made up of 13 amino acids. The CDR3, as DNA: TGTGCCAGCAGCAGAGGCCACTCCTACGAGCAGTACTTC. The encoded protein is CASSRGHSYEQYF.

This clone was recorded only once. The chain has TRBV5-6 and TRBJ1-1; 8 bases line up with TRBD1. This CDR3 is built from 16 residues. CDR1 is SGHDT and CDR2 is YYEEEE in the germline V gene. The V segment lost 0 bases and the J segment 4 bases; nucleotides outside the gene matches: 8. The CDR3 region has the DNA TGTGCCAGCAGCTTGGCCCCGTCAGGGGGCTTCACTGAAGCTTTCTTT. The encoded protein is CASSLAPSGGFTEAFF.